The 30 T cell receptor beta chains below all came from one sample that was sequenced in a study of blood T cell repertoires in COVID-19. Here immunoSEQ multiplex PCR was the method, and the copy in TCRdb shows in-frame clones only, minus some. The repertoire holds 200,000 to 250,000 clones, with 80% to 90% as singletons. The sequenced sample was peripheral blood. These receptors were collected from a man under 40 with active or convalescent COVID-19.

The chain links TRBV6-2 or TRBV6-3 to TRBJ2-7; 7 bases are shared with TRBD2. Germline V lookup: CDR1 MNHEY, CDR2 SVGEGT. The CDR3 contains 15 residues. Trimming cost V 4 bases and J 2 bases; bases outside gene matches: 8. CDR3 sequence (DNA): TGTGCCAGCAGTTCTGCTGGCGGGGGTACCTACGAGCAGTACTTC. Its protein product is CASSSAGGGTYEQYF.

V is TRBV12-3 or TRBV12-4 and J is TRBJ2-3; weak D call: TRBD2 (5 bases). The CDR3 sequence is 12 residues long. V gave up 4 bases and J gave up 8 bases, with 10 bases separating them. CDR3 DNA sequence: TGTGCCAGCAGTTCCCGGACTGGTACGCAGTATTTT. Translating it yields CASSSRTGTQYF.

J is TRBJ1-6 and V is TRBV10-1; D is ambiguous. The germline CDR1 and CDR2 sequences are WNHNN and SYGVQD (reference sequence). Trimming took 2 bases from V and 0 from J, leaving 11 bases between them. This CDR3 is 17 amino acids long. The CDR3 sequence is CASSESRGSSYNSPLHF. The CDR3 region has the DNA TGCGCCAGCAGTGAGAGCCGTGGGAGCTCCTATAATTCACCCCTCCACTTT.

This clone was recorded a few times. J is TRBJ2-3 and V is TRBV2; TRBD2 is a possible D gene (5 bases). Germline V gene sequence: CDR1 SNHLY, CDR2 FYNNEI. Trimming shortened V by 7 bases and J by 2 bases, and 16 bases separated the two germline ends. The CDR3 runs 15 residues. CDR3 DNA: TGTGCCAGCAACCGGGGAGCGGCCTCCACAGATACGCAGTATTTT. This codes for CASNRGAASTDTQYF.

This rearrangement joins TRBV18 to TRBJ2-5; D ambiguous. The CDR3 runs 13 residues. In germline, CDR1 is KGHSH, CDR2 LQKENI. Trimming cost V 5 bases and J 3 bases, with 10 bases left between them. For the CDR3, the DNA is TGTGCCAGCTCAGCCAGACAAGAAGAGACCCAGTACTTC. It specifies CASSARQEETQYF.

This clone occurred a few times. This chain uses TRBV30 with TRBJ2-7, with D possibly being TRBD1 (5 bases). The V end lost 0 bases, the J end lost 5 bases, and 8 bases lay between the germline ends. This CDR3 has 12 residues. The germline V gene has CDR1 GTSNPN and CDR2 SVGIG (reference sequence). This CDR3 reads CAWSVLRDEQYF. The DNA for the CDR3 is TGTGCCTGGAGTGTGCTCAGGGACGAGCAGTACTTC.

This chain uses TRBV6-5 with TRBJ2-7, with unresolved D. Trimming removed 6 bases at V and 3 bases at J, with 12 bases between. This CDR3 has 13 amino acids. Germline V gene lookup returns CDR1 MNHEY and CDR2 SVGAGI. The CDR3 loop reads CASSSNGGYEQYF. For the CDR3, the DNA is TGTGCCAGCAGCTCCAACGGCGGCTACGAGCAGTACTTC.

The chain carries TRBV4-3 and TRBJ1-2; D perhaps matches TRBD1 (5 bases). The germline gives CDR1 LGHNA, CDR2 YSLEER. The CDR3 totals 13 residues. V shed 0 bases and J shed 7 bases, with 9 bases lying between them. The CDR3 region is CASSQENRGGYTF. The CDR3 nucleotides read TGCGCCAGCAGCCAAGAAAATAGGGGTGGCTACACCTTC.

The CDR3 nucleotides read TGTGCCAGCAAACCCGGGGGAACTGAAGCTTTCTTT. Encoded protein: CASKPGGTEAFF. The V gene is TRBV12-3 or TRBV12-4, the J gene TRBJ1-1; possibly TRBD1 for D (5 bases). Between the trimmed V and J ends, which lost 7 bases and 5 bases, there was a span of 11 bases. There are 12 residues in the CDR3.

This clone was seen a handful of times. V usage is TRBV6-5 and J usage is TRBJ2-7; D not resolved. The CDR3 totals 12 residues. V was cut by 8 bases and J by 0 bases, with 8 bases left in between. In germline, CDR1 is MNHEY, CDR2 SVGAGI. The CDR3 DNA sequence: TGTGCCAGCGTCGGTAACTCCTACGAGCAGTACTTC. The encoded protein is CASVGNSYEQYF.

This chain uses TRBV5-5 with TRBJ2-7; weak D call: TRBD2 (6 bases). Germline V gene lookup returns CDR1 SGHKS and CDR2 YYEKEE (reference sequence). This CDR3 spans 16 amino acids. Trimming pared 0 bases from V and 2 bases from J, leaving 15 bases between. The CDR3 sequence is CASSLGFSGEAYEQYF. DNA of the CDR3: TGTGCCAGCAGCTTGGGGTTTTCGGGGGAGGCCTACGAGCAGTACTTC.

The chain couples TRBV4-1 to TRBJ2-7, with D possibly being TRBD1 (5 bases). CDR1 and CDR2 (germline): MGHRA, YSYEKL. This CDR3 has 13 amino acids. Trimming took 2 bases from V and 6 from J, leaving 11 bases between them. The CDR3 sequence: CASSQLLQGEQYF. In DNA form, the CDR3 reads TGCGCCAGCAGCCAACTACTCCAGGGCGAGCAGTACTTC.

V is TRBV4-3 and J is TRBJ2-7; possibly TRBD1 for D (5 bases). Germline CDR1 is LGHNA and CDR2 is YSLEER. The CDR3 is 15 amino acids. V lost 0 bases and J 7 bases, leaving 16 bases between the germline ends. For the CDR3, the DNA is TGCGCCAGCAGCCAAGATCTAGGGGTTTTGTATGAGCAGTACTTC. Translated: CASSQDLGVLYEQYF.

This clone occurred once. J is TRBJ2-1 and V is TRBV5-6; perhaps TRBD1 as D (6 bases). This CDR3 comprises 16 residues. The ends were cut back, 5 bases at V and 0 bases at J, with 15 bases in the middle. CDR1 and CDR2 from the germline V gene are SGHDT and YYEEEE. CDR3 residues: CASSRTLGGSYNEQFF. CDR3 DNA: TGTGCCAGCAGTCGAACCTTAGGGGGCTCCTACAATGAGCAGTTCTTC.

In its sample, this clone was seen once. CDR3 residues: CASSTHRTQREKLFF. Written as DNA, the CDR3 is TGTGCCAGCAGTACCCACAGGACACAGCGTGAAAAACTGTTTTTT. The chain recombines TRBV6-6 with TRBJ1-4; tentative D call: TRBD1 (5 bases). The ends were cut back, 5 bases at V and 7 bases at J, with 17 bases in the middle. CDR3 length: 15 amino acids. Per the germline V gene, CDR1 is MNHNY and CDR2 is SVGAGI (reference sequence).

The V call is TRBV28, the J call TRBJ2-3, with TRBD1 as a possible D gene (6 bases). The CDR3 sequence is 15 residues long. Between the trimmed V and J ends, which lost 5 bases and 0 bases, there was a span of 12 bases. Per germline, CDR1 MDHEN and CDR2 SYDVKM. CDR3 sequence (DNA): TGTGCCAGCAGTCCCCGGGACAAGAGCACAGATACGCAGTATTTT. Translated, it gives CASSPRDKSTDTQYF. The full variable domain, its missing parts supplied by reference TRBV28 and TRBJ2-3, is DVKVTQSSRYLVKRTGEKVFLECVQDMDHENMFWYRQDPGLGLRLIYFSYDVKMKEKGDIPEGYSVSREKKERFSLILESASTNQTSMYLCASSPRDKSTDTQYFGPGTRLTVL.

This clone was seen once. The chain recombines TRBV3-1 (or the pseudogene TRBV3-2) with TRBJ1-1, with a tentative D call TRBD1 (5 bases). V was clipped by 4 bases and J by 5 bases, with 20 bases between them. CDR1 is LGHDT and CDR2 is YNNKEL in the germline V gene (reference sequence). The CDR3 extends over 16 amino acids. The CDR3 loop is CASSLNVNQGGTEAFF. CDR3 nucleotide sequence: TGTGCCAGCAGCCTAAATGTGAATCAGGGAGGGACTGAAGCTTTCTTT.

The chain has TRBV2 and TRBJ1-6; 7 nucleotides line up with TRBD1. This CDR3 region has 14 residues. Per the germline V gene, CDR1 is SNHLY and CDR2 is FYNNEI. The ends lost 6 bases at V and 5 bases at J; junction bases unmatched: 4. CDR3 nucleotide sequence: TGTGCCAGCAGCAGGGACAGCAATAATTCACCCCTCCACTTT. Its translation: CASSRDSNNSPLHF.

There are a few counts of this clone. The gene calls are TRBV27 and TRBJ1-1; TRBD1 agrees at 8 bases. The CDR3 contains 13 residues. Looked up from germline, CDR1 is MNHEY and CDR2 is SMNVEV (reference sequence). J was trimmed by 5 bases and V by 6 bases; bases with no gene match: 5. As DNA, the CDR3 is TGTGCCAGCAGGGGACAGGTAACAACTGAAGCTTTCTTT. Its protein is CASRGQVTTEAFF.

V is TRBV28 and J is TRBJ2-3; D is unclear. Germline V gene data show CDR1 as MDHEN and CDR2 as SYDVKM. There are 17 residues in the CDR3. Trimming removed 6 bases at V and 0 bases at J, with 19 bases between. The CDR3 nucleotides are TGTGCCAGCAGCCAGACATTGAAGGCTACTAGCACAGATACGCAGTATTTT. This encodes CASSQTLKATSTDTQYF.

This chain joins TRBV13 and TRBJ2-1; no clear D gene. The CDR3 loop spans 13 amino acids. Trimming shortened V by 4 bases and J by 0 bases, and 4 bases separated the two germline ends. CDR1 is PRHDT and CDR2 is FYEKMQ in the germline V gene (reference sequence). CDR3: CASSSSSYNEQFF. Here the CDR3 DNA reads TGTGCCAGCAGCTCTAGCTCCTACAATGAGCAGTTCTTC.

J is TRBJ1-6 and V is TRBV4-1; the D is unclear. V lost 3 bases and J lost 9, with 15 bases in between. CDR3 size: 15 residues. Looked up from germline, CDR1 is MGHRA and CDR2 is YSYEKL. CDR3 coding DNA: TGCGCCAGCAGCCACTTTAAAACGCCAGGTTCACCCCTCCACTTT. The encoded protein is CASSHFKTPGSPLHF.

The V gene is TRBV5-1, the J gene TRBJ2-3; 7 positions match TRBD2. The CDR3 has 16 residues. V was pared by 5 bases and J by 0 bases, with 9 bases of the junction left unmatched. Germline assignment: CDR1 SGHRS and CDR2 YFSETQ. The CDR3: CASSPGRGSSTDTQYF. DNA of the CDR3: TGCGCCAGCAGTCCAGGGCGGGGGTCTAGCACAGATACGCAGTATTTT.

The chain uses TRBV5-1 and TRBJ2-2; possibly TRBD2 for D (5 bases). The CDR3 consists of 13 residues. Per the germline V gene, CDR1 is SGHRS and CDR2 is YFSETQ. Between the trimmed V and J ends, which lost 2 bases and 4 bases, there was a span of 6 bases. The CDR3 loop reads CASSFEGTGELFF. In DNA form, the CDR3 reads TGCGCCAGCAGCTTCGAGGGCACCGGGGAGCTGTTTTTT.

This chain connects TRBV7-9 to TRBJ1-1, with TRBD1 matching over 7 bases. This CDR3 is 13 amino acids long. Germline-derived CDR1 and CDR2 are SEHNR and FQNEAQ (reference sequence). The ends lost 0 bases at V and 11 bases at J; junction bases unmatched: 6. CDR3 sequence reads: CASSLAEGQRAFF. The CDR3 bases are TGTGCCAGCAGCTTAGCGGAGGGACAGAGGGCTTTCTTT.

The chain combines TRBV5-1 with TRBJ2-2, with 7 bases identical to TRBD1. CDR1 and CDR2 (germline): SGHRS, YFSETQ. CDR3 length: 14 residues. The junction had 3 bases not matched to a gene; V was cut back by 3 bases and J by 4 bases. The CDR3 DNA is TGCGCCAGCAGCTACTACAGGGGCACCGGGGAGCTGTTTTTT. The encoded protein is CASSYYRGTGELFF. The full variable domain, its missing parts supplied by reference TRBV5-1 and TRBJ2-2, is KAGVTQTPRYLIKTRGQQVTLSCSPISGHRSVSWYQQTPGQGLQFLFEYFSETQRNKGNFPGRFSGRQFSNSRSEMNVSTLELGDSALYLCASSYYRGTGELFFGEGSRLTVL.

The CDR3 reads CASSLYSGGANGELFF. CDR3 bases: TGTGCCAGCAGCTTATATAGCGGGGGGGCCAACGGGGAGCTGTTTTTT. This chain connects TRBV5-4 to TRBJ2-2; 11 nucleotides agree with TRBD2. The germline gives CDR1 SGHNT, CDR2 YYREEE (reference sequence). There are 16 residues in the CDR3. The V and J ends lost 2 bases and 7 bases, in that order; junction bases with no gene match: 7.

This chain joins TRBV6-1 and TRBJ2-3; tentative D call: TRBD1 (5 bases). Germline-derived CDR1 and CDR2 are MNHNS and SASEGT. This CDR3 has 15 amino acids. Trimming took 0 bases from V and 3 from J, leaving 10 bases between them. CDR3 DNA sequence: TGTGCCAGCAGTGAAGCCGCAGGGCTGACAGATACGCAGTATTTT. Its translation: CASSEAAGLTDTQYF.

The rearrangement links TRBV7-3 to TRBJ2-5; 7 bases agree with TRBD2. This CDR3 spans 15 amino acids. CDR1 and CDR2 (germline): SGHTA, FQGTGA. The V segment lost 8 bases and the J segment 4 bases; nucleotides outside the gene matches: 13. CDR3 in amino acids: CASERDTGKRETQYF. Written as DNA, the CDR3 is TGTGCCAGCGAGCGGGATACCGGCAAACGAGAGACCCAGTACTTC. Filled out from reference TRBV7-3 and TRBJ2-5, the complete variable domain reads GAGVSQTPSNKVTEKGKYVELRCDPISGHTALYWYRQSLGQGPEFLIYFQGTGAADDSGLPNDRFFAVRPEGSVSTLKIQRTERGDSAVYLCASERDTGKRETQYFGPGTRLLVL.

This chain joins TRBV12-3 or TRBV12-4 and TRBJ2-3; 7 bases are shared with TRBD1. The CDR3 spans 13 residues. J lost 6 bases, V lost 9 bases, and 9 bases had no gene match. The CDR3 nucleotides are TGTGCCAGTAGTAGGGGGCGGGCGGATACGCAGTATTTT. Translating gives CASSRGRADTQYF.